The 31 T cell receptor beta chains presented below share a single source sample, sequenced in a study of cytomegalovirus exposure and HLA in healthy donors. PCR employed 60 Vbeta and 13 Jbeta primers. Data came from immunoSEQ multiplex PCR; TCRdb stores just in-frame clones and leaves some out. The sample consists of over 100,000 clones, over 8% of them appearing once. The specimen sequenced was PBMCs. Receptor source: a man aged 40-49 years in good health and CMV-seronegative.

This clone was detected only a few times. The gene calls are TRBV30 and TRBJ1-5; 9 nucleotides align to TRBD1. The CDR3 runs to 14 residues. The V gene's germline CDR1 is GTSNPN and CDR2 SVGIG (reference sequence). J lost 4 bases, V lost 2 bases, and 3 bases had no gene match. Written as DNA, the CDR3 is TGTGCCTGGAGTTCCGGGACAGGGAATCAGCCCCAGCATTTT. Its protein is CAWSSGTGNQPQHF.

The chain employs TRBV2 and TRBJ2-1; TRBD2 matches at 9 bases. The length of the CDR3 is 14 residues. Germline values: CDR1 SNHLY, CDR2 FYNNEI. Losses at the gene ends were 5 bases for V and 9 bases for J; bases not matched to a gene: 8. CDR3 in amino acids: CASSPGTSLSEQFF. CDR3 bases: TGTGCCAGCAGTCCCGGGACTAGCCTGAGTGAGCAGTTCTTC.

This clone was recorded a few times. The chain is built from TRBV5-6 and TRBJ1-6; TRBD1 matches 8 bases. Trimming cost V 0 bases and J 7 bases; bases outside gene matches: 3. The CDR3 length is 15 residues. Looked up from germline, CDR1 is SGHDT and CDR2 is YYEEEE. In DNA, the CDR3 is TGTGCCAGCAGCTTGGCTCCAGGGGGCAATTCACCCCTCCACTTT. This encodes CASSLAPGGNSPLHF.

This clone was counted only a few times. The chain carries TRBV7-2 and TRBJ1-5; 8 nucleotides align to TRBD1. Germline trimming cut 5 bases from V and 3 bases from J; bases unmatched to any gene: 9. The CDR3 covers 16 residues. CDR1 is SGHTA, CDR2 FQGNSA, per germline. The CDR3 region is CASSPSTGALNQPQHF. For the CDR3, the DNA is TGTGCCAGCAGCCCTTCGACAGGGGCGCTCAATCAGCCCCAGCATTTT.

The chain links TRBV29-1 to TRBJ1-1; 8 bases are shared with TRBD1. The ends lost 5 bases at V and 7 bases at J; junction bases unmatched: 18. CDR1 is SQVTM and CDR2 is ANQGSEA in the germline V gene. The CDR3 is 16 amino acids. This CDR3 is CSVRGARDRSNLEAFF. CDR3 DNA sequence: TGCAGCGTTAGGGGAGCGCGGGACAGGAGTAACCTTGAAGCTTTCTTT.

The genes are TRBV5-1 and TRBJ2-7; TRBD2 is a possible D gene (6 bases). The CDR3 extends over 15 amino acids. Germline V gene sequence: CDR1 SGHRS, CDR2 YFSETQ. V was cut by 1 base and J by 7 bases, with 18 bases left in between. CDR3 nucleotides: TGCGCCAGCAGCTTGCATGGCGGGGAGCGCGTGGAGCAGTACTTC. It yields the protein CASSLHGGERVEQYF.

This clone turned up a few times. This sequence joins TRBV7-9 and TRBJ1-3; 8 bases map to TRBD1. The CDR3 contains 13 residues. The trim removed 5 bases at V and 8 bases at J, leaving 5 bases unmatched. Germline V lookup: CDR1 SEHNR, CDR2 FQNEAQ (reference sequence). CDR3 amino acids: CASSLEQGDTIYF. Written as DNA, the CDR3 is TGTGCCAGCAGCCTTGAACAGGGGGACACCATATATTTT.

V and J are TRBV15 and TRBJ2-2; no firm D call. From germline, CDR1 is LNHNV and CDR2 YYDKDF (reference sequence). V lost 2 bases to trimming and J lost 8 bases, with 6 bases between them. This CDR3 contains 12 residues. CDR3 amino acids: CATSRRGGELFF. Here the CDR3 DNA reads TGTGCCACCAGCAGACGAGGAGGGGAGCTGTTTTTT.

This clone was counted between two and nine times. This chain links TRBV7-2 with TRBJ2-5; possibly TRBD1 for D (6 bases). The CDR3 runs 14 residues. Germline CDR1 is SGHTA and CDR2 is FQGNSA. The V gene lost 1 base and the J gene lost 2 bases, with 8 bases spanning the gap. The CDR3 DNA reads as TGTGCCAGCAGCTTAGAGGACAGACAAGAGACCCAGTACTTC. It is translated as CASSLEDRQETQYF.

This clone has only a few counts. The V call is TRBV11-2, the J call TRBJ2-4; TRBD2 is a possible D gene (5 bases). This CDR3 is built from 13 residues. CDR1 and CDR2 (germline): SGHAT, FQNNGV. The V end was cut by 2 bases, the J end by 9 bases, with 11 bases between. The CDR3 is CASSLLGSRIQYF. CDR3 DNA sequence: TGTGCCAGCAGCTTATTGGGGAGTCGCATTCAGTACTTC.

This clone turned up a few times. The genes are TRBV9 and TRBJ2-7; tentative D call: TRBD1 (6 bases). The CDR3 runs to 13 residues. Germline V lookup: CDR1 SGDLS, CDR2 YYNGEE. V shed 2 bases and J shed 7 bases, with 13 bases lying between them. CDR3 sequence reads: CASSVGRGGEQYF. In DNA form, the CDR3 reads TGTGCCAGCAGCGTCGGGCGAGGGGGAGAGCAGTACTTC. Full variable domain (remainder filled in from reference TRBV9 and TRBJ2-7): DSGVTQTPKHLITATGQRVTLRCSPRSGDLSVYWYQQSLDQGLQFLIQYYNGEERAKGNILERFSAQQFPDLHSELNLSSLELGDSALYFCASSVGRGGEQYFGPGTRLTVT.

V gene TRBV5-6 combines with J gene TRBJ1-2, with D possibly matching TRBD1 (6 bases). The V and J ends lost 0 bases and 3 bases respectively, with 9 bases between them. CDR1 and CDR2 (germline): SGHDT, YYEEEE. This CDR3 region has 14 residues. CDR3 DNA sequence: TGTGCCAGCAGCTTGGCAGGGGTTGACTATGGCTACACCTTC. Translating it yields CASSLAGVDYGYTF.

This clone was recorded a few times. At the DNA level, this CDR3 is encoded by other sequences in the same sample as well. The V call is TRBV5-1, the J call TRBJ1-1; no definite D call. CDR1 is SGHRS, CDR2 YFSETQ, per germline. The V gene lost 0 bases and the J gene lost 0 bases, with 9 bases spanning the gap. This CDR3 comprises 15 residues. DNA of the CDR3: TGCGCCAGCAGCTTGGGTGCGGGGATGAACACTGAAGCTTTCTTT. This gives the protein CASSLGAGMNTEAFF.

Only a few counts were recorded for this clone. The chain carries TRBV9 and TRBJ1-5; D perhaps matches TRBD1 (5 bases). The CDR3 runs 14 residues. With 0 bases removed from V and 10 bases from J, the gap between germline ends came to 14 bases. Germline V gives CDR1 SGDLS, CDR2 YYNGEE. The CDR3 protein is CASSVGYGTRPQHF. The DNA for the CDR3 is TGTGCCAGCAGCGTAGGCTACGGGACTCGTCCCCAGCATTTT.

A few counts support this clone. The V and J genes are TRBV11-1 and TRBJ2-7; D is ambiguous. Germline-derived CDR1 and CDR2 are SGHAT and FQDESV (reference sequence). V shed 0 bases and J shed 4 bases, with 4 bases lying between them. The CDR3 sequence is 12 residues long. CDR3 sequence reads: CASSLAPYEQYF. CDR3 bases: TGTGCCAGCAGCTTAGCCCCATACGAGCAGTACTTC.

This clone has just a few counts. The chain recombines TRBV5-1 with TRBJ2-5; D is possibly TRBD2 (6 bases). Germline V gene sequence: CDR1 SGHRS, CDR2 YFSETQ. V was trimmed by 0 bases and J by 2 bases, leaving 11 bases between them. The CDR3 contains 15 residues. CDR3 in amino acids: CASSLVGGMQETQYF. CDR3 bases: TGCGCCAGCAGCTTGGTAGGAGGGATGCAAGAGACCCAGTACTTC.

This clone came up once. This sequence joins TRBV6-1 and TRBJ2-7, with no clear D. Germline V gene lookup returns CDR1 MNHNS and CDR2 SASEGT. The CDR3 has 13 residues. Trimming removed 7 bases from V and 3 bases from J, with 13 bases in between. The chain's CDR3 is CASTPAPGYEQYF. DNA of the CDR3: TGTGCCAGCACCCCGGCTCCAGGCTACGAGCAGTACTTC.

This sequence joins TRBV5-1 and TRBJ2-5, with 7 bases identical to TRBD1. The J call may be faulty, since TRBJ2-7 better matches the DNA end. The CDR3 loop spans 15 amino acids. CDR1 is SGHRS, CDR2 YFSETQ, per germline. CDR3 sequence reads: CASSFGQGVIYEQYF. CDR3 bases: TGCGCCAGCAGCTTCGGTCAGGGGGTCATATACGAGCAGTACTTC.

Worth noting for this clone: Distinct nucleotide sequences in the sample also encode this CDR3. This chain uses TRBV6-1 with TRBJ2-7; TRBD1 might be the D (6 bases). V was shortened by 2 bases and J by 4 bases, with 9 bases between the two germline ends. Germline lookup yields CDR1 MNHNS and CDR2 SASEGT. CDR3 length: 13 amino acids. The CDR3 region is CASSEIDRYEQYF. CDR3 nucleotides: TGTGCCAGCAGTGAAATAGACAGGTACGAGCAGTACTTC.

The chain recombines TRBV5-6 with TRBJ1-1, with TRBD1 matching 8 bases. This CDR3 contains 18 residues. CDR1 is SGHDT and CDR2 is YYEEEE in the germline V gene. J gave up 4 bases and V 7 bases, and 21 bases lay outside the gene matches. CDR3 protein: CASAPPKGKGQGRTEAFF. The DNA of the CDR3 is TGTGCCAGCGCCCCACCGAAGGGGAAAGGACAGGGCCGCACTGAAGCTTTCTTT.

The chain combines TRBV5-1 with TRBJ2-3, with 8 bases that match TRBD2. J lost 0 bases, V lost 4 bases, and 16 bases had no gene match. This CDR3 has 19 amino acids. Germline V gene data show CDR1 as SGHRS and CDR2 as YFSETQ. In DNA, the CDR3 is TGCGCCAGCAGCCCGCGGGGTAAAGCGGGGGCGAGTAGCACAGATACGCAGTATTTT. Translating gives CASSPRGKAGASSTDTQYF.

Note on this clone: A read error likely explains this, since a far larger clone differs by one base. V is TRBV23-1 and J is TRBJ1-2; D not resolved. TRBV23-1 is an ORF, and what it does is uncertain. The CDR3 is made up of 14 amino acids. CDR3 bases: TGCGCCAGCAGTCAATCGGTAGTTGCGGGTGGCTACAACTTC. The encoded protein is CASSQSVVAGGYNF.

Only a few counts were recorded for this clone. The genes are TRBV11-2 and TRBJ2-1, with 7 bases identical to TRBD2. From germline, CDR1 is SGHAT and CDR2 FQNNGV. This CDR3 region has 14 residues. The ends lost 5 bases at V and 7 bases at J; junction bases unmatched: 8. This chain's CDR3 is CASSPSRGVNEQFF. In DNA form, the CDR3 reads TGTGCCAGCAGCCCATCCCGGGGGGTGAATGAGCAGTTCTTC.

The CDR3 spells CASSEVAPNSPLHF. DNA of the CDR3: TGTGCCAGCAGTGAGGTGGCCCCGAATTCACCCCTCCACTTT. The chain joins TRBV2 to TRBJ1-6; D uncertain. The V end was cut by 3 bases, the J end by 7 bases, with 10 bases between. Germline V gene lookup returns CDR1 SNHLY and CDR2 FYNNEI. This CDR3 is 14 amino acids long.

In its sample, this clone was seen a few times. The J gene is TRBJ2-3, the V gene TRBV7-2; D not resolved. V shed 5 bases and J shed 0 bases, with 6 bases lying between them. The CDR3 is 13 amino acids. Germline values: CDR1 SGHTA, CDR2 FQGNSA. The DNA of the CDR3 is TGTGCCAGCAGCCCCCCAAGCACAGATACGCAGTATTTT. Protein product: CASSPPSTDTQYF.

J is TRBJ2-7 and V is TRBV4-1, with D perhaps matching TRBD1 (5 bases). V lost 0 bases to trimming and J lost 7 bases, with 19 bases between them. Germline V CDR1 and CDR2: MGHRA, YSYEKL. The CDR3 has 16 amino acids. DNA of the CDR3: TGCGCCAGCAGCCAAGATCTCCAGGGCCCGGCGAATGAGCAGTACTTC. Translated: CASSQDLQGPANEQYF.

The chain links TRBV19 to TRBJ2-3; 7 nucleotides agree with TRBD2. This CDR3 spans 12 amino acids. Germline V lookup: CDR1 LNHDA, CDR2 SQIVND (reference sequence). V trimming: 1 base; J trimming: 9 bases; junction bases outside the gene matches: 1. CDR3 residues: CASSIGEGTQYF. The CDR3 DNA sequence: TGTGCCAGTAGTATAGGGGAGGGGACGCAGTATTTT.

This clone was seen a few times. The rearrangement links TRBV4-3 to TRBJ2-4; 11 bases agree with TRBD2. The germline V gene has CDR1 LGHNA and CDR2 YSLEER. After removal of 4 bases from V and 8 bases from J, the junction contained 10 bases not matched to a gene. The CDR3 is 16 amino acids. CDR3 nucleotide sequence: TGCGCCAGCAGCCGAGTTAGCGGGGGGGGCAGGGACATTCAGTACTTC. Its protein is CASSRVSGGGRDIQYF.

This sequence joins TRBV19 and TRBJ1-5; D might be TRBD1 (6 bases). The CDR3 sequence is 19 residues long. Per germline, CDR1 LNHDA and CDR2 SQIVND (reference sequence). V was cut by 0 bases and J by 0 bases, with 18 bases left in between. The CDR3, as DNA: TGTGCCAGTAGTATAGACTCGACAACAGGGAGTCATAGCAATCAGCCCCAGCATTTT. Amino acids: CASSIDSTTGSHSNQPQHF.

J is TRBJ1-2 and V is TRBV11-2, with TRBD1 identical over 12 bases. V shed 0 bases and J 8 bases; nucleotides not matched to a gene: 7. The germline CDR1 and CDR2 sequences are SGHAT and FQNNGV. The CDR3 is made up of 16 amino acids. This CDR3 reads CASSLDLGTGGEGYTF. CDR3 in DNA: TGTGCCAGCAGCTTAGATCTAGGGACAGGGGGCGAGGGCTACACCTTC.

This clone was found a few times. This chain's CDR3 is CATSGGGGNQPQHF. The DNA for the CDR3 is TGTGCCACCAGTGGGGGGGGCGGCAATCAGCCCCAGCATTTT. The J gene is TRBJ1-5, the V gene TRBV19, with a possible D match to TRBD1 (6 bases). This CDR3 is built from 14 residues. Deletions cut 10 bases from V and 2 bases from J, with 15 bases between. The germline gives CDR1 LNHDA, CDR2 SQIVND (reference sequence).